The 11 T cell receptor beta chains given below trace back to one sample, sequenced in a study of cytomegalovirus exposure and HLA in healthy donors. The PCR used 60 Vbeta and 13 Jbeta primers. Generated by immunoSEQ multiplex PCR, the TCRdb table keeps only in-frame clones and is missing some. The table lists around 140,000 clones, 60% to 85% of them singletons, with under 2% in the top ten. The sample comprised PBMCs. The source is a female donor in good health and CMV-seropositive.

A few counts support this clone. The chain recombines TRBV29-1 with TRBJ1-1; 8 bases are a match to TRBD1. Trimming removed 4 bases from V and 4 bases from J; junction bases left unmatched: 8. CDR1 and CDR2 from the germline V gene are SQVTM and ANQGSEA. CDR3 length: 14 amino acids. The CDR3 loop is CSVGPGGVSTEAFF. CDR3 DNA: TGCAGCGTTGGACCAGGGGGCGTTTCCACTGAAGCTTTCTTT.

The count of this clone is one. This sequence joins TRBV5-4 and TRBJ1-2; TRBD1 aligns across 9 bases. With V trimmed by 4 bases and J by 5 bases, 6 bases remained unmatched. Germline CDR1 SGHNT, CDR2 YYREEE (reference sequence). The CDR3 has 14 residues. The CDR3 region is CASSPSGTGYGYTF. CDR3 sequence (DNA): TGTGCCAGCAGCCCTTCCGGGACAGGGTATGGCTACACCTTC.

The gene calls are TRBV9 and TRBJ1-1; 8 nucleotides line up with TRBD1. The CDR3 runs 14 residues. V was pared by 4 bases and J by 4 bases, with 6 bases of the junction left unmatched. Germline assignment: CDR1 SGDLS and CDR2 YYNGEE. The CDR3 DNA sequence: TGTGCCAGCAGCATAGCAACAGGGGGCACTGAAGCTTTCTTT. Translating gives CASSIATGGTEAFF. The entire variable domain, with the rest obtained from reference TRBV9 and TRBJ1-1, is as follows: DSGVTQTPKHLITATGQRVTLRCSPRSGDLSVYWYQQSLDQGLQFLIQYYNGEERAKGNILERFSAQQFPDLHSELNLSSLELGDSALYFCASSIATGGTEAFFGQGTRLTVV.

The chain joins TRBV7-9 to TRBJ2-2; D perhaps matches TRBD1 (6 bases). Trimming shortened V by 5 bases and J by 1 base, and 23 bases separated the two germline ends. Germline V gives CDR1 SEHNR, CDR2 FQNEAQ (reference sequence). The CDR3 runs 19 residues. In DNA form, the CDR3 reads TGTGCCAGCAGCCCAAGGATCCCAGGGGAGAGGAGGAACACCGGGGAGCTGTTTTTT. This sequence encodes CASSPRIPGERRNTGELFF.

The chain carries TRBV10-2 and TRBJ1-1; the D is unclear. Germline V gene sequence: CDR1 WSHSY, CDR2 SAAADI. This CDR3 has 16 residues. The V gene lost 9 bases and the J gene lost 0 bases, with 20 bases spanning the gap. CDR3 region: CASHPTRDNMNTEAFF. CDR3 in DNA: TGCGCCAGTCATCCCACTCGGGATAACATGAACACTGAAGCTTTCTTT.

V is TRBV7-8 and J is TRBJ2-3; TRBD1 matches at 7 bases. The CDR3 runs to 15 residues. J lost 3 bases, V lost 2 bases, and 5 bases had no gene match. Germline V gene lookup returns CDR1 SGHVS and CDR2 FQNEAQ. CDR3 bases: TGTGCCAGCAGCTTACTGACAGGGAAGACAGATACGCAGTATTTT. This codes for CASSLLTGKTDTQYF.

The rearrangement uses TRBV29-1 and TRBJ2-3; the D gene is possibly TRBD1 (7 bases). Germline V gives CDR1 SQVTM, CDR2 ANQGSEA. V gave up 3 bases and J gave up 0 bases, with 10 bases separating them. This CDR3 has 14 residues. DNA for the CDR3: TGCAGCGTTGAGCAGGGGGGTAGCACAGATACGCAGTATTTT. It specifies CSVEQGGSTDTQYF.

The chain couples TRBV5-4 to TRBJ2-1; TRBD2 agrees at 7 bases. The CDR3 runs to 15 residues. Germline V gives CDR1 SGHNT, CDR2 YYREEE (reference sequence). The V gene end was trimmed by 0 bases and the J gene end by 5 bases; junction bases not matched to a gene: 5. CDR3 residues: CASSLGGAGDNEQFF. CDR3 DNA sequence: TGTGCCAGCAGCTTGGGTGGGGCGGGGGACAATGAGCAGTTCTTC.

J is TRBJ2-3 and V is TRBV18; 7 positions agree with TRBD2. The CDR3 length is 15 residues. V lost 1 base to trimming and J lost 4 bases; unmatched junction nucleotides: 5. Germline V gene sequence: CDR1 KGHSH, CDR2 LQKENI. The chain's CDR3 is CASSPLTSVADTQYF. CDR3 nucleotides: TGTGCCAGCTCACCACTAACTAGCGTGGCAGATACGCAGTATTTT.

The chain links TRBV2 to TRBJ2-5; D is possibly TRBD2 (5 bases). V lost 6 bases and J lost 5, with 13 bases in between. The V gene's germline CDR1 is SNHLY and CDR2 FYNNEI. The CDR3 loop spans 13 amino acids. This CDR3 is CASSPITGETQYF. In DNA form, the CDR3 reads TGTGCCAGCAGCCCCATCACGGGGGAGACCCAGTACTTC.

The chain employs TRBV27 and TRBJ2-7; 11 bases are shared with TRBD2. Germline V gene data show CDR1 as MNHEY and CDR2 as SMNVEV (reference sequence). The trim removed 7 bases at V and 3 bases at J, leaving 5 bases unmatched. The length of the CDR3 is 14 residues. This CDR3 is CASTSLAGVYEQYF. The CDR3 DNA follows: TGTGCCAGCACCTCACTAGCGGGAGTCTACGAGCAGTACTTC.